The clone carrying this TCR beta chain was counted once. Its antigen is not known. The source of the sample is a study of regulatory T cells in long-lasting Graves disease. Time point noted: persistent/refractory GD, antithyroid drugs over 5 years with positive TRAb. PBMC-derived RNA was used for the TCR library. Findings and caveats of the study: Researchers reported studying only peripheral blood, not thyroid tissue. Favoring TRBV28, TRBJ1-2 and TRBJ2-5 was a feature seen in persistent disease.

V lost 0 bases to trimming and J lost 5 bases; unmatched junction nucleotides: 2. CDR3 length: 15 residues. The germline gives CDR1 LGHNA, CDR2 YNFKEQ. To make TCR beta libraries, researchers used iRepertoire HTBI primers and Arm-PCR of CDR3 regions. TCRdb processed the multiplex PCR reads anew with MiXCR; each CDR3 protein has one entry. The table shows roughly 500,000 distinct CDR3 sequences, with 20% to 25% occurring only once. The sequence came from a female donor with Graves disease. This sample comprised peripheral blood mononuclear cells (PBMCs), obtained when the disease was refractory, from a patient treated with antithyroid drugs. The chain couples TRBV4-2 to TRBJ2-5; 11 bases agree with TRBD2. The CDR3 bases are TGTGCCAGCAGCCAAGACGCTAGCGGGGGGGAGACCCAGTACTTC. Its translation is CASSQDASGGETQYF.